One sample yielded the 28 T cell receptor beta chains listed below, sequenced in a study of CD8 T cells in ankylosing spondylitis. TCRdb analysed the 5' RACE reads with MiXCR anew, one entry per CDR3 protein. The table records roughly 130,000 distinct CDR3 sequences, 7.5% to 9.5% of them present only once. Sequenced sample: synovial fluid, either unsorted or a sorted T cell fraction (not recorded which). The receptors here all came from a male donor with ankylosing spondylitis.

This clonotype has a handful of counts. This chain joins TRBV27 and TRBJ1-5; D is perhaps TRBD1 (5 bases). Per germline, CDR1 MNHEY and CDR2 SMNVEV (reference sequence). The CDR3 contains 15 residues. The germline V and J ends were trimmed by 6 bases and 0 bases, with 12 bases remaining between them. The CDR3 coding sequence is TGTGCCAGCAGCACCAGACAGTCTAGCAATCAGCCCCAGCATTTT. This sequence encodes CASSTRQSSNQPQHF.

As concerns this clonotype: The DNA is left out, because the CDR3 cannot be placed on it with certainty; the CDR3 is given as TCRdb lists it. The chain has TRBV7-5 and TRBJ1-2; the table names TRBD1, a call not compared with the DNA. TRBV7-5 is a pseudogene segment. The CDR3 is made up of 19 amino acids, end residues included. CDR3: CISVPEAQQGSVVIYGYTF.

CDR3: CASSRGGYEQFF. The CDR3 bases are TGTGCCAGCAGCCGAGGGGGTTATGAGCAGTTCTTC. The J gene is TRBJ2-1, the V gene TRBV3-1, with D possibly TRBD1 on 6 matching bases. V was trimmed by 4 bases and J by 8 bases, leaving 9 bases between them. The CDR3 runs to 12 residues. In germline, CDR1 is LGHDT, CDR2 YNNKEL (reference sequence).

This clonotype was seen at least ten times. CDR3 bases: TGTGCCAGCAGCTTAAGGCAGGGGGACGGTTCACCCCTCCACTTT. Amino acid sequence: CASSLRQGDGSPLHF. The chain links TRBV7-2 to TRBJ1-6, with 7 bases aligning to TRBD1. The germline gives CDR1 SGHTA, CDR2 FQGNSA. With 2 bases clipped from V and 9 bases from J, the junction kept 7 bases outside the gene matches. CDR3 size: 15 residues.

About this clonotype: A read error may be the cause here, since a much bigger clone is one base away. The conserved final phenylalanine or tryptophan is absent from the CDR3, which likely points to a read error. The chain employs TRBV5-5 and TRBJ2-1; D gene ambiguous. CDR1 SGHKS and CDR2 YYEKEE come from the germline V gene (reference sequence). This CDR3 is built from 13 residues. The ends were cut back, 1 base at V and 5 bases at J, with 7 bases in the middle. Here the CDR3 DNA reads TGTGCCAGCAGCTTGTCCACTCACAATGAGCAGTTCTTA. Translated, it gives CASSLSTHNEQFL.

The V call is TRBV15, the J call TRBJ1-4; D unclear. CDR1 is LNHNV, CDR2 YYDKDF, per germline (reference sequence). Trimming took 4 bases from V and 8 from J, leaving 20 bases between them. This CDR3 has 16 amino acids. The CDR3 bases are TGTGCCACCAGCAAACCCTCGGTCGCCGTTCGGGAAAAACTGTTTTTT. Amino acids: CATSKPSVAVREKLFF. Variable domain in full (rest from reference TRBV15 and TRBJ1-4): DAMVIQNPRYQVTQFGKPVTLSCSQTLNHNVMYWYQQKSSQAPKLLFHYYDKDFNNEADTPDNFQSRRPNTSFCFLDIRSPGLGDTAMYLCATSKPSVAVREKLFFGSGTQLSVL.

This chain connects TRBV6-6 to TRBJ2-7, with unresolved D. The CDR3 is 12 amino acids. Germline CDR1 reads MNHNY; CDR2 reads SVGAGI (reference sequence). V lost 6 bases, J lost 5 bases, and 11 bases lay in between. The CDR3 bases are TGTGCCAGCAGGGCGGAGCGAAACGAGCAGTACTTC. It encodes CASRAERNEQYF.

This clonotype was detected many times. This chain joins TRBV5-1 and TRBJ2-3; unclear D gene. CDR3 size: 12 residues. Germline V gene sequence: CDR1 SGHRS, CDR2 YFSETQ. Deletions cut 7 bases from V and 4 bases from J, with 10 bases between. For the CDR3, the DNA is TGCGCCAGCCGCTCCCCAGCAGATACGCAGTATTTT. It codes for CASRSPADTQYF.

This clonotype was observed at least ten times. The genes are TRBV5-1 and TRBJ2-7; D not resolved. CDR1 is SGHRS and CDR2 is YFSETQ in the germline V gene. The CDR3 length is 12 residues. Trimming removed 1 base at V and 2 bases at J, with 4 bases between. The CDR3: CASSLRPYEQYF. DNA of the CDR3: TGCGCCAGCAGCTTGCGGCCCTACGAGCAGTACTTC.

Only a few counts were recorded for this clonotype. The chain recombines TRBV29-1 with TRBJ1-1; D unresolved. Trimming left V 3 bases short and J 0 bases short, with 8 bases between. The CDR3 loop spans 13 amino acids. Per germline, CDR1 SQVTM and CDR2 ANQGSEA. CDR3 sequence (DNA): TGCAGCGTTGACGTACGCATGAACACTGAAGCTTTCTTT. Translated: CSVDVRMNTEAFF. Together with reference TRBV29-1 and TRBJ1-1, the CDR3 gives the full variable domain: SAVISQKPSRDICQRGTSLTIQCQVDSQVTMMFWYRQQPGQSLTLIATANQGSEATYESGFVIDKFPISRPNLTFSTLTVSNMSPEDSSIYLCSVDVRMNTEAFFGQGTRLTVV.

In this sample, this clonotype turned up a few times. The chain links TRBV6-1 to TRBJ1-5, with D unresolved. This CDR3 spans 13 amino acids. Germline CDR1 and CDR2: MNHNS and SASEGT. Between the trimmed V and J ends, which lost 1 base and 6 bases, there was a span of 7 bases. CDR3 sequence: CASSEVNPQPQHF. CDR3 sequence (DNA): TGTGCCAGCAGTGAAGTCAACCCTCAGCCCCAGCATTTT.

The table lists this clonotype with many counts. The CDR3 DNA reads TGCAGCGTTGTATATTCCTCTGGAAACACCATATATTTT. Translation gives CSVVYSSGNTIYF. The chain is built from TRBV29-1 and TRBJ1-3, with D unclear. Trimming removed 4 bases at V and 0 bases at J, with 7 bases between. CDR3 length equals 13 residues. Germline V gene data show CDR1 as SQVTM and CDR2 as ANQGSEA.

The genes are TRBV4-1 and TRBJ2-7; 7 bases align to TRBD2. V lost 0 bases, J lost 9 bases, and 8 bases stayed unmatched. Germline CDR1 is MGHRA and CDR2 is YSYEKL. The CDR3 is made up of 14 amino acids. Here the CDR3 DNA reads TGCGCCAGCAGCCAAGACGGTCGAGCGGGGTCGCAGTACTTC. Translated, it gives CASSQDGRAGSQYF.

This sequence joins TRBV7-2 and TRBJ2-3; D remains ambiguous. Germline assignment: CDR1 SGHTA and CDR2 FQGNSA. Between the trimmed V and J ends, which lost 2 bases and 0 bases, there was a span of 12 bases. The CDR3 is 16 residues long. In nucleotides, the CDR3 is TGTGCCAGCAGCTTAAGCCCCCCATCTAGCACAGATACGCAGTATTTT. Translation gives CASSLSPPSSTDTQYF.

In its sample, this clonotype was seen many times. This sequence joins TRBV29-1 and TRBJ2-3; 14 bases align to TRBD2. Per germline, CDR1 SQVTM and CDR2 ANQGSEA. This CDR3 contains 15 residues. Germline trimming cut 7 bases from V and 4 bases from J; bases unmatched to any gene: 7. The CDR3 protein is CSAMPGLAGADTQYF. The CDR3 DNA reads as TGCAGCGCAATGCCGGGACTAGCGGGAGCAGATACGCAGTATTTT.

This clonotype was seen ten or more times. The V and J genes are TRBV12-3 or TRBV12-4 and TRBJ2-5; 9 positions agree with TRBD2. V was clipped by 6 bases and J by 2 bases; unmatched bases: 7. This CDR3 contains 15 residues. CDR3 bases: TGTGCCAGCAGCCAGCGGCTAGCGGGACAAGAGACCCAGTACTTC. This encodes CASSQRLAGQETQYF.

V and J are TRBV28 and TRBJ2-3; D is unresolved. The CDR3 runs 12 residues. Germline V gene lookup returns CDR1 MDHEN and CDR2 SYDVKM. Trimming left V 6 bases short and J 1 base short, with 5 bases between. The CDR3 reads CASRERTDTQYF. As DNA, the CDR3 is TGTGCCAGCAGGGAACGCACAGATACGCAGTATTTT.

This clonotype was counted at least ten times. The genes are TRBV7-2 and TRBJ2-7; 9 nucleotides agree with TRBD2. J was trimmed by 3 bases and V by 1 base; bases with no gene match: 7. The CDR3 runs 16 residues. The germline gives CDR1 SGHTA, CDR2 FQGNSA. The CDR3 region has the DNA TGTGCCAGCAGCTTAGATACAGCGGGGGGATACTACGAGCAGTACTTC. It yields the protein CASSLDTAGGYYEQYF.

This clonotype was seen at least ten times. CDR3 amino acids: CATSSGSDTQYF. CDR3 nucleotide sequence: TGTGCCACTTCGTCCGGATCAGATACGCAGTATTTT. V and J are TRBV2 and TRBJ2-3, with no clear D. V lost 10 bases to trimming and J lost 4 bases, with 12 bases between them. The CDR3 runs 12 residues. Germline CDR1 SNHLY, CDR2 FYNNEI.

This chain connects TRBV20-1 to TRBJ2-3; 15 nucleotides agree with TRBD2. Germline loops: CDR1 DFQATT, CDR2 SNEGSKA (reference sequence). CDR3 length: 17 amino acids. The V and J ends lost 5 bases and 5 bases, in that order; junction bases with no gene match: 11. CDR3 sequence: CSAATGTSGGPRDTQYF. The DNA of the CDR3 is TGCAGTGCTGCCACCGGGACTAGCGGGGGGCCTCGAGATACGCAGTATTTT.

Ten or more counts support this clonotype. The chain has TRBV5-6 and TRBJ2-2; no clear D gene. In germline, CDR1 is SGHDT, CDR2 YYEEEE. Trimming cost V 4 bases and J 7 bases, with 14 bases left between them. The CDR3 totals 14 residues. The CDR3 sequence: CASSPLVRDGELFF. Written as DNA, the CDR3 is TGTGCCAGCAGCCCGTTGGTTAGGGACGGGGAGCTGTTTTTT.

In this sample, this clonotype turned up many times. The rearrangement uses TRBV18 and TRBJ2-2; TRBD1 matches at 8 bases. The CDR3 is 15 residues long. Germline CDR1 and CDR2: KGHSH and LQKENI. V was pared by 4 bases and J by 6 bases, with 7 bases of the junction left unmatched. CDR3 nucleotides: TGTGCCAGCTCACAATGGACAGGGACGGCCGGGGAGCTGTTTTTT. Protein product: CASSQWTGTAGELFF.

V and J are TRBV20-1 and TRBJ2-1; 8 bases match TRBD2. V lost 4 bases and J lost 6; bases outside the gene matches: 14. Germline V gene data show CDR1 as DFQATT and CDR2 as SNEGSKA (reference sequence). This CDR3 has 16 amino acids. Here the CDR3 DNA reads TGCAGTGCTAAACCTTGGGGGCGGGGGGTCATCAATGAGCAGTTCTTC. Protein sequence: CSAKPWGRGVINEQFF.

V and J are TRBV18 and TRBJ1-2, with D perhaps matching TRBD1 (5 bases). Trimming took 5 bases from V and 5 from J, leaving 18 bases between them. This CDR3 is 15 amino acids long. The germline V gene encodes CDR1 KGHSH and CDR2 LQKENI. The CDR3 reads CASSFDQGTEYGYTF. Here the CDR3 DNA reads TGTGCCAGCTCATTCGACCAGGGAACGGAGTATGGCTACACCTTC.

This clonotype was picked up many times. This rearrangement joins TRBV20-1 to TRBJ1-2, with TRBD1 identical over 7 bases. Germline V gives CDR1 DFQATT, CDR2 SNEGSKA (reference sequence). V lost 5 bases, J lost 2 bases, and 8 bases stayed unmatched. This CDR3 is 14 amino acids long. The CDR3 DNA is TGCAGTGCTCTCCGACAGGGAAAGAACTATGGCTACACCTTC. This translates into CSALRQGKNYGYTF.

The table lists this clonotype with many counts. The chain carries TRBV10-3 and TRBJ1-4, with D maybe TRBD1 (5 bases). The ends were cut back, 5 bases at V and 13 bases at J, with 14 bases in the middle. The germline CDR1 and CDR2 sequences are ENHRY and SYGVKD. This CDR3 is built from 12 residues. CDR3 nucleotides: TGTGCCATCAGTCAGGGAGAAAATGGACTGTTTTTT. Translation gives CAISQGENGLFF.

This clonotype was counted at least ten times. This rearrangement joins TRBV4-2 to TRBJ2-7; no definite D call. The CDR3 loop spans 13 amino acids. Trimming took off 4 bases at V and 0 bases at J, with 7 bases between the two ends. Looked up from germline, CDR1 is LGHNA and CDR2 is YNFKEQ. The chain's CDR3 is CASSLAPSYEQYF. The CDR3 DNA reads TGTGCCAGCAGCCTGGCTCCCTCCTACGAGCAGTACTTC.

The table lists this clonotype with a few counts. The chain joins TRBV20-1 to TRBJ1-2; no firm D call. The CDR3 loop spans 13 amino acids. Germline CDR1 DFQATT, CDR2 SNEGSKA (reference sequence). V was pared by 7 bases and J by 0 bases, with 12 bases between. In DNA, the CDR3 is TGCAGTGGGGTAAGGCCCACTAACTATGGCTACACCTTC. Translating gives CSGVRPTNYGYTF.